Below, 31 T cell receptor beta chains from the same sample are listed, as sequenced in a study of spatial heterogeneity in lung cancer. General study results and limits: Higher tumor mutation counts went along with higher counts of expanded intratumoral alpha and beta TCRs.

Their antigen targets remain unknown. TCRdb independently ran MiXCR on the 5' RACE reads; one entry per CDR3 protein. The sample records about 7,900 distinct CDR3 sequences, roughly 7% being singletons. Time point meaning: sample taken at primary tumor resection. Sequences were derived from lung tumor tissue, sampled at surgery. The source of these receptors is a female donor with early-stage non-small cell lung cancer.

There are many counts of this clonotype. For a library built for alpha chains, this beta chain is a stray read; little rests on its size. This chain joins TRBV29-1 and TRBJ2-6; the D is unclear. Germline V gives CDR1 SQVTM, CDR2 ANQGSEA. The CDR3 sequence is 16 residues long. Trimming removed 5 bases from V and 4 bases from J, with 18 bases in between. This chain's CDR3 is CSVTGSSLFGANVLTF. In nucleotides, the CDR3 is TGCAGCGTTACTGGCTCTTCACTTTTCGGGGCCAACGTCCTGACTTTC. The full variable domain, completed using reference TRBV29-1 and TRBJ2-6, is SAVISQKPSRDICQRGTSLTIQCQVDSQVTMMFWYRQQPGQSLTLIATANQGSEATYESGFVIDKFPISRPNLTFSTLTVSNMSPEDSSIYLCSVTGSSLFGANVLTFGAGSRLTVL.

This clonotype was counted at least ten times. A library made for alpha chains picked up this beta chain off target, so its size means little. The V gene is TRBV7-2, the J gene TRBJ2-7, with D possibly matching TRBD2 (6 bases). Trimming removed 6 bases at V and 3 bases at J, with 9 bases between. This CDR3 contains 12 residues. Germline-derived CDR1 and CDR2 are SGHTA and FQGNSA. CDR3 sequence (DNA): TGTGCCAGCAGGTCGGACTACTACGAGCAGTACTTC. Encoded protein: CASRSDYYEQYF.

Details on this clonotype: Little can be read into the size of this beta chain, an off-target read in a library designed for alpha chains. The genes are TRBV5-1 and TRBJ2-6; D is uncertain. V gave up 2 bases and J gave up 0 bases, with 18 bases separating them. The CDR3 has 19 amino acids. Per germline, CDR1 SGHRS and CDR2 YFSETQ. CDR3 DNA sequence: TGCGCCAGCAGCTTTTTATCCACAGTTTCTTTCTCTGGGGCCAACGTCCTGACTTTC. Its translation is CASSFLSTVSFSGANVLTF.

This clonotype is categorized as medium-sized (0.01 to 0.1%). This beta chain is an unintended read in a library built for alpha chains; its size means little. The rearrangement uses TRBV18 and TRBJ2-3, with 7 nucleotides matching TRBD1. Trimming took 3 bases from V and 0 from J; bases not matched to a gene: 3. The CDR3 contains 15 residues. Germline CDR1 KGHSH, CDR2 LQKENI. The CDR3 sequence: CASSPGTASTDTQYF. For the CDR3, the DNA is TGTGCCAGCTCACCCGGGACAGCCAGCACAGATACGCAGTATTTT.

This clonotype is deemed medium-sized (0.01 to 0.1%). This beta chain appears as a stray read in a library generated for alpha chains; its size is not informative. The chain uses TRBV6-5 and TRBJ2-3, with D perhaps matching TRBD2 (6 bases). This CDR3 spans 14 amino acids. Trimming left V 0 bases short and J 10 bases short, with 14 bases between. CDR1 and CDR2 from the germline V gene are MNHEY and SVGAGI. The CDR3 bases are TGTGCCAGCAGTTACTCAGGGGCATGGGAGGCGCAGTATTTT. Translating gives CASSYSGAWEAQYF.

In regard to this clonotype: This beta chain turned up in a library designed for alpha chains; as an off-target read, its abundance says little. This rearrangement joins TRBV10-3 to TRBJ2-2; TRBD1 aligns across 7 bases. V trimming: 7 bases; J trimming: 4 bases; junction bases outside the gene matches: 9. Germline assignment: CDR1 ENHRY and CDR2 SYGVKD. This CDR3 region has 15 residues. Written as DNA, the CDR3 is TGTGCCATCAATGATCTCAGGGGGAGCACCGGGGAGCTGTTTTTT. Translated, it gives CAINDLRGSTGELFF.

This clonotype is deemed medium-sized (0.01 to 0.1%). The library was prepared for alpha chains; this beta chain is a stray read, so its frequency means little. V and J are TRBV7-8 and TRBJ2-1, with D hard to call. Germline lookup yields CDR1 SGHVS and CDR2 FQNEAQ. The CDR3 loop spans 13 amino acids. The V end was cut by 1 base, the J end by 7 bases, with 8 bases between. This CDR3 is CASSLGSRNEQFF. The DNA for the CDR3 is TGTGCCAGCAGCTTAGGATCTCGAAATGAGCAGTTCTTC.

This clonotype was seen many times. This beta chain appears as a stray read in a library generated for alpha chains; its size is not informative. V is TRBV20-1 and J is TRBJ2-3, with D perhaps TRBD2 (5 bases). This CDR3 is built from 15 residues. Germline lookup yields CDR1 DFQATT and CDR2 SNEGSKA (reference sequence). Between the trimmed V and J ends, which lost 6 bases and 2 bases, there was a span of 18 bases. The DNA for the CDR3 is TGCAGTGCAACCGCCGAGGGATGGAACACAGATACGCAGTATTTT. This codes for CSATAEGWNTDTQYF.

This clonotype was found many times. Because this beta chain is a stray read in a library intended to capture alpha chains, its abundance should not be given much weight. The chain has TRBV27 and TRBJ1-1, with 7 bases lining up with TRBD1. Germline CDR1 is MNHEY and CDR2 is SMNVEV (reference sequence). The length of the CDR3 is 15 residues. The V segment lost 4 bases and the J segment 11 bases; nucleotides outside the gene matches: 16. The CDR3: CASSSPGRGPMGAFF. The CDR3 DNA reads TGTGCCAGCAGTTCCCCGGGTAGGGGGCCAATGGGCGCTTTCTTT.

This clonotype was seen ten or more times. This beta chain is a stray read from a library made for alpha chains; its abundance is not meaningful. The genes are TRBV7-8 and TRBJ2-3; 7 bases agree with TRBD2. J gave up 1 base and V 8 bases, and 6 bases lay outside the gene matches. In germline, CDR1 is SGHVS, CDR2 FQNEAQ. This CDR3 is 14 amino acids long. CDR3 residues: CASAGRGGTDTQYF. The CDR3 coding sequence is TGTGCCAGCGCTGGCCGGGGGGGCACAGATACGCAGTATTTT.

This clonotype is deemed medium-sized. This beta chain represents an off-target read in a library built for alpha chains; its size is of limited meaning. CDR3 residues: CASSRTSGRMADTQYF. The CDR3 DNA follows: TGTGCCAGCTCTCGGACTAGCGGGAGGATGGCAGATACGCAGTATTTT. The chain employs TRBV11-2 and TRBJ2-3; 14 bases are a match to TRBD2. J lost 4 bases, V lost 8 bases, and 8 bases had no gene match. This CDR3 comprises 16 residues. The germline CDR1 and CDR2 sequences are SGHAT and FQNNGV. The full variable domain, rest sourced from reference TRBV11-2 and TRBJ2-3, is EAGVAQSPRYKIIEKRQSVAFWCNPISGHATLYWYQQILGQGPKLLIQFQNNGVVDDSQLPKDRFSAERLKGVDSTLKIQPAKLEDSAVYLCASSRTSGRMADTQYFGPGTRLTVL.

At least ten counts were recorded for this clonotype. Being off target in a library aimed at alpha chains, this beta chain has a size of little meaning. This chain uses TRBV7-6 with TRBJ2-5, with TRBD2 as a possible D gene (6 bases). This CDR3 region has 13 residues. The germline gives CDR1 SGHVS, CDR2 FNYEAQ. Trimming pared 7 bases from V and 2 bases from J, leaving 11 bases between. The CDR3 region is CASTAGNQETQYF. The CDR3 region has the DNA TGTGCCAGCACCGCGGGGAATCAAGAGACCCAGTACTTC.

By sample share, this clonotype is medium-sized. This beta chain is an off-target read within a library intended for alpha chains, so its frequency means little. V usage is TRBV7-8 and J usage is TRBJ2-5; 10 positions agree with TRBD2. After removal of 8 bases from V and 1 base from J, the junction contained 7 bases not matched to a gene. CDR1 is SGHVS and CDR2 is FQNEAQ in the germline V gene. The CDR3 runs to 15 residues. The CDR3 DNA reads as TGTGCCAGCGGCCCTCTAGCGGGAGTCCAAGAGACCCAGTACTTC. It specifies CASGPLAGVQETQYF. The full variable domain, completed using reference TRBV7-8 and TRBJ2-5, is GAGVSQSPRYKVAKRGQDVALRCDPISGHVSLFWYQQALGQGPEFLTYFQNEAQLDKSGLPSDRFFAERPEGSVSTLKIQRTQQEDSAVYLCASGPLAGVQETQYFGPGTRLLVL.

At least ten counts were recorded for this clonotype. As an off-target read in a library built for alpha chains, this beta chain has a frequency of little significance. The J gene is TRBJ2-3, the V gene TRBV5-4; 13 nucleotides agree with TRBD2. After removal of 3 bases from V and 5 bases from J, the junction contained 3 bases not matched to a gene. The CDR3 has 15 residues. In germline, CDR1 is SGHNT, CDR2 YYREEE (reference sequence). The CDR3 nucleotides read TGTGCCAGCAGCTCGGGACTAGCGGGAAGAGATACGCAGTATTTT. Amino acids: CASSSGLAGRDTQYF.

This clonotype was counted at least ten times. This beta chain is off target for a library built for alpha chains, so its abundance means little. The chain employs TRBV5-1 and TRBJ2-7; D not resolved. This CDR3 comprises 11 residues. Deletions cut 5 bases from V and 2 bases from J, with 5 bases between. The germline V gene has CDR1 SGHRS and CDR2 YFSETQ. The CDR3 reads CASRSAYEQYF. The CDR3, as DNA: TGCGCCAGCAGATCAGCCTACGAGCAGTACTTC.

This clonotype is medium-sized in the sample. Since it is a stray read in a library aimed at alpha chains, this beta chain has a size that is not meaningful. The CDR3 DNA follows: TGTGCCAGCAGCACGCAGACAGGGTGCGGAAACACCATATATTTT. Its translation is CASSTQTGCGNTIYF. This sequence joins TRBV7-3 and TRBJ1-3, with TRBD1 matching 7 bases. The CDR3 spans 15 residues. J gave up 4 bases and V 5 bases, and 8 bases lay outside the gene matches. CDR1 and CDR2 (germline): SGHTA, FQGTGA.

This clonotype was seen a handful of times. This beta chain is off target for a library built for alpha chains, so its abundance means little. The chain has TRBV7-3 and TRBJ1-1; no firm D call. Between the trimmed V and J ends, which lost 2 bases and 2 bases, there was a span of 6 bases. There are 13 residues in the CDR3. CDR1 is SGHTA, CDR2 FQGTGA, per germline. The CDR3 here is CASSLSGNTEAFF. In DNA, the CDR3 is TGTGCCAGCAGCTTATCCGGAAACACTGAAGCTTTCTTT.

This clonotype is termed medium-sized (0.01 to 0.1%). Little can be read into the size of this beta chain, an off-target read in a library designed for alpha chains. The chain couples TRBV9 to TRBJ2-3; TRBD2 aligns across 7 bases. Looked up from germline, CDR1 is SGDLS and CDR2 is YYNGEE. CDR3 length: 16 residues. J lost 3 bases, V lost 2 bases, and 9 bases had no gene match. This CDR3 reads CASSVLADPGTDTQYF. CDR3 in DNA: TGTGCCAGCAGCGTGCTAGCGGATCCGGGGACAGATACGCAGTATTTT.

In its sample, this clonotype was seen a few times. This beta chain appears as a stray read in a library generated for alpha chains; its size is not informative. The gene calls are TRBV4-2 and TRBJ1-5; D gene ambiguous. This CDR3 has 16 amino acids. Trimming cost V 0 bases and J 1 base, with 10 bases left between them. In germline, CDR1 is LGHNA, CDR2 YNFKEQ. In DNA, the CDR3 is TGTGCCAGCAGCCAAGAATTCGGTTGGAGCAATCAGCCCCAGCATTTT. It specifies CASSQEFGWSNQPQHF.

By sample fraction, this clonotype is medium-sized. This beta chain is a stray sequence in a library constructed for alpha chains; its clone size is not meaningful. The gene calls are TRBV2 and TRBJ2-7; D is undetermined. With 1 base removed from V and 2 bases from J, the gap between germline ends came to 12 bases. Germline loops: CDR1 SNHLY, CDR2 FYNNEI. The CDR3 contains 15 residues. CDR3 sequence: CASSEGVVTTYEQYF. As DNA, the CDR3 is TGTGCCAGCAGTGAAGGGGTAGTCACAACCTACGAGCAGTACTTC. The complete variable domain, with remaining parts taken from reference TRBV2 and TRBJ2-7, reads EPEVTQTPSHQVTQMGQEVILRCVPISNHLYFYWYRQILGQKVEFLVSFYNNEISEKSEIFDDQFSVERPDGSNFTLKIRSTKLEDSAMYFCASSEGVVTTYEQYFGPGTRLTVT.

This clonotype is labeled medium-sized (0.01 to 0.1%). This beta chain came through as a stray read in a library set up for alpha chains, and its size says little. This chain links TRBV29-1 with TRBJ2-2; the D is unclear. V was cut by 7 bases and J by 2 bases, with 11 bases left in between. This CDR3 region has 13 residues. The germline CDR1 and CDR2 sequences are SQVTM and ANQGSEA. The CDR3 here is CSGTADNTGELFF. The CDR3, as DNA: TGCAGCGGCACGGCGGACAACACCGGGGAGCTGTTTTTT.

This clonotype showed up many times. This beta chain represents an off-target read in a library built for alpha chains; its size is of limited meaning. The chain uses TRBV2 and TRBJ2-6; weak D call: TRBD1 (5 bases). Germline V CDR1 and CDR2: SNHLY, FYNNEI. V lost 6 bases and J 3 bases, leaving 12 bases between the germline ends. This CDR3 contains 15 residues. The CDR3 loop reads CASSPQGSGANVLTF. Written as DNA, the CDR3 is TGTGCCAGCAGCCCCCAGGGAAGTGGGGCCAACGTCCTGACTTTC.

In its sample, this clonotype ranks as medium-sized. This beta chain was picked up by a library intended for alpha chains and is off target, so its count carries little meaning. The DNA of the CDR3 is TGTGCCAGCAGCCAACGTAGGGGACCCGAGCAGTACTTC. Translated: CASSQRRGPEQYF. V and J are TRBV7-2 and TRBJ2-7; D tentatively fits TRBD1 or TRBD2 (5 bases each). Between the trimmed V and J ends, which lost 5 bases and 6 bases, there was a span of 14 bases. Germline V gene data show CDR1 as SGHTA and CDR2 as FQGNSA. There are 13 residues in the CDR3.

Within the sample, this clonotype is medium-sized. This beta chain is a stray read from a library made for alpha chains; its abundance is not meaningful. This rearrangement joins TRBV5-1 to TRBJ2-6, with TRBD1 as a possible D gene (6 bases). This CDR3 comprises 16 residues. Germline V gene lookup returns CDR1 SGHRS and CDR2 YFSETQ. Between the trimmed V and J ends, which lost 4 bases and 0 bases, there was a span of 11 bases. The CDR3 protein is CASSPGTSSGANVLTF. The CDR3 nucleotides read TGCGCCAGCAGCCCTGGGACAAGCTCTGGGGCCAACGTCCTGACTTTC.

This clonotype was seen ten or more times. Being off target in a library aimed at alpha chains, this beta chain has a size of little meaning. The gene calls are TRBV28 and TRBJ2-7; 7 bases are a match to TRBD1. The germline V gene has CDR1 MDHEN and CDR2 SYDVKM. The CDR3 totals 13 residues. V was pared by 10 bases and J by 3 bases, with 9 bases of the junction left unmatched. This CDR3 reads CAIQKTGRYEQYF. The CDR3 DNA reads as TGTGCCATCCAAAAGACAGGGCGCTACGAGCAGTACTTC.

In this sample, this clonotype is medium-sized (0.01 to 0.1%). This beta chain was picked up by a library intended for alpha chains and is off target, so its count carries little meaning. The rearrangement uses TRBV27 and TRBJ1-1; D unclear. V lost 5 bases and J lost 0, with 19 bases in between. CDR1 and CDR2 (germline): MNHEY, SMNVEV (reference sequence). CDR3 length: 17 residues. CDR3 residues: CASSRSSGNFMNTEAFF. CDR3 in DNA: TGTGCCAGCAGTAGGTCGAGCGGAAACTTCATGAACACTGAAGCTTTCTTT.

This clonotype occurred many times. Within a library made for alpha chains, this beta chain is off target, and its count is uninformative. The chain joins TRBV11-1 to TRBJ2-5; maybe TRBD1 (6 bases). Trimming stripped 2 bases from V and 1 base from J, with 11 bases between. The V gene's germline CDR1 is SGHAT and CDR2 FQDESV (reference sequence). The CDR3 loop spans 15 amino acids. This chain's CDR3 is CASSLYSGVQETQYF. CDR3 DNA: TGTGCCAGCAGCTTATACTCAGGGGTCCAAGAGACCCAGTACTTC.

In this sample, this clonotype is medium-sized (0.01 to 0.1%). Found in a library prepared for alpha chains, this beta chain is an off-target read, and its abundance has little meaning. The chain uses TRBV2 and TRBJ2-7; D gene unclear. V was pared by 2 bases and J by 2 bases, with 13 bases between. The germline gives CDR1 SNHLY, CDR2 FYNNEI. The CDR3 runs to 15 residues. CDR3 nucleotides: TGTGCCAGCAGTGAACAGTCCTCCGTTGCCTACGAGCAGTACTTC. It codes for CASSEQSSVAYEQYF.

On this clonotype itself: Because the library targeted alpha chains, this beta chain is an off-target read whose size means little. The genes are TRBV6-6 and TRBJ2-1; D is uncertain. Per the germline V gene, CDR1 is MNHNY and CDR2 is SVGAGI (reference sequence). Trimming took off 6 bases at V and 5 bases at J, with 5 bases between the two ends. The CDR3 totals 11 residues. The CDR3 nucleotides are TGTGCCAGCAGCCGCAACAATGAGCAGTTCTTC. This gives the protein CASSRNNEQFF.

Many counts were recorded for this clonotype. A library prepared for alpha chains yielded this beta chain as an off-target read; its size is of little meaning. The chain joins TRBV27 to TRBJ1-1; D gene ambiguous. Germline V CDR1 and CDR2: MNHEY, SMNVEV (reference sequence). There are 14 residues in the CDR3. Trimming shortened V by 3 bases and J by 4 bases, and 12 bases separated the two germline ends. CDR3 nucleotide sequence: TGTGCCAGCAGTTTCCGGTCTGGATTCACTGAAGCTTTCTTT. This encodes CASSFRSGFTEAFF.

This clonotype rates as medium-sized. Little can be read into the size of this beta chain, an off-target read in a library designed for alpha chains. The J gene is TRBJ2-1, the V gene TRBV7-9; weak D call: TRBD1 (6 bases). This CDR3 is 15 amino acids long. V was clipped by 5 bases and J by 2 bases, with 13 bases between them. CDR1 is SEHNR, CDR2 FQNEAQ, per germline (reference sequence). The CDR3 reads CASSIQGPTYNEQFF. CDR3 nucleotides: TGTGCCAGCAGCATACAGGGACCGACCTACAATGAGCAGTTCTTC. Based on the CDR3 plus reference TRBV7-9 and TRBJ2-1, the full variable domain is DTGVSQNPRHKITKRGQNVTFRCDPISEHNRLYWYRQTLGQGPEFLTYFQNEAQLEKSRLLSDRFSAERPKGSFSTLEIQRTEQGDSAMYLCASSIQGPTYNEQFFGPGTRLTVL.